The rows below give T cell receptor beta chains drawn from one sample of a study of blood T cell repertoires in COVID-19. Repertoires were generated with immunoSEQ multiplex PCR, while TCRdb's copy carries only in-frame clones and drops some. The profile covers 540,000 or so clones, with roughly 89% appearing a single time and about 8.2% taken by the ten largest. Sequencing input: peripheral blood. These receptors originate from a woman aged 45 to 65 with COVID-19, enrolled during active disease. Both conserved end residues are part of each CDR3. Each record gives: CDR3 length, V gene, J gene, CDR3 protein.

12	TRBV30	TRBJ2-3	CAWSLPTDTQYF
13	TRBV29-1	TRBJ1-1	CSGFKQGAGPAFF
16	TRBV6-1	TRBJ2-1	CASSEPQGATGDEQFF
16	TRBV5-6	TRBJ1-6	CASSLGGSSYNSPLHF
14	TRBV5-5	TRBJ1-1	CASSLWTDGTEAFF
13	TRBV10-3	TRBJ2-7	CAIRTENPYEQYF
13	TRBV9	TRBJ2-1	CASSQGGYNEQFF
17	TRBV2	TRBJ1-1	CASLVDSWYLLNTEAFF
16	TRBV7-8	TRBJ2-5	CASSPDTSGGVETQYF
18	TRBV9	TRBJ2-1	CASSPIGTSGGPRNEQFF
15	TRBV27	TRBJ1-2	CASSSGRTTLYGYTF
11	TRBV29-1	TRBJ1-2	CSVKTPYGYTF
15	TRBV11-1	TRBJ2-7	CASSQTSGELYEQYF
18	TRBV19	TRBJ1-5	CASSIFPRQGSLNQPQHF
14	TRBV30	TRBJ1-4	CAWSLTGGNEKLFF
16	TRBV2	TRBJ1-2	CASSGTGTGALYGYTF
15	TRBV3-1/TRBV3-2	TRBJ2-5	CASSPREGDQETQYF
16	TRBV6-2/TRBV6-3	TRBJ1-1	CASSYSLKDRSGEAFF
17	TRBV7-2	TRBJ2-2	CASSSFGLAGFTGELFF
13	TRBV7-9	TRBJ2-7	CASQQGVAYEQYF
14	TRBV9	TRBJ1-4	CASSPGGRNEKLFF
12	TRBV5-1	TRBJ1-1	CASQGANTEAFF
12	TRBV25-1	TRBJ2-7	CASSGRGDRQYF
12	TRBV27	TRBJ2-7	CASSQQGGEQYF
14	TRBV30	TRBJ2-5	CAWRGQYEKETQYF
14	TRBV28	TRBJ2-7	CASSLAGGRREQYF
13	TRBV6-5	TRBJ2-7	CASTVGGAYEQYF
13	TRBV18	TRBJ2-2	CASSPTSVGELFF
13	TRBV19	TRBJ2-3	CASSITYPDTQYF
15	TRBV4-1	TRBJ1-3	CASSQGQGEGNTIYF
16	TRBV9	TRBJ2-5	CASSAGTSGAQETQYF
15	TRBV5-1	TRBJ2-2	CASSLALGATGELFF
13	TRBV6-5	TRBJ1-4	CASSRTALGKLFF
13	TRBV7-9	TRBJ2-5	CASSLTDQETQYF
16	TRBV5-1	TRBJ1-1	CASSLEGAATNTEAFF
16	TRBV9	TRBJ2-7	CASSVGGVGSRGVQYF
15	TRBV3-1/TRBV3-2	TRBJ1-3	CASSQDIGAGNTIYF